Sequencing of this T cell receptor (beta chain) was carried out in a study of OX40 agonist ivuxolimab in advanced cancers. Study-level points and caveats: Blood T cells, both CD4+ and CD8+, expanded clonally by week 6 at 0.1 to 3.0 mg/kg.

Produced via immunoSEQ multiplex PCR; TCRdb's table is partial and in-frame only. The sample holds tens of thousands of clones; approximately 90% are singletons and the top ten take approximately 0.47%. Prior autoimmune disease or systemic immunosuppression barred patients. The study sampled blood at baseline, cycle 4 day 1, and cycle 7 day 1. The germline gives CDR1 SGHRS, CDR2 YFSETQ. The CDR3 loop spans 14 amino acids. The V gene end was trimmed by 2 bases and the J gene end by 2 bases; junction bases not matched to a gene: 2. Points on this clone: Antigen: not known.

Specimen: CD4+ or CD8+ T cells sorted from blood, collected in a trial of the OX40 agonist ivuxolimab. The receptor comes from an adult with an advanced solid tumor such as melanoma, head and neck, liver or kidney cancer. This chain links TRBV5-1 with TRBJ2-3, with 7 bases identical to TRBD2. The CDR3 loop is CASSFGTTTDTQYF. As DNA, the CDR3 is TGCGCCAGCAGCTTTGGGACTACCACAGATACGCAGTATTTT.